This T cell receptor beta chain was profiled in a study of siplizumab effects on memory and regulatory T cells. Study-wide points: With siplizumab, Treg-derived clones averaged roughly 70% of mappable alloreactive CD4+ clones, versus roughly 27% in controls. Naive T cells appeared more diverse than memory cells and seemed to be major alloresponse contributors.

Sequencing used immunoSEQ multiplex PCR; TCRdb keeps in-frame clones, though not all of them. Altogether more than 85,000 clones are present, 85% to 95% being singletons, with the ten largest covering approximately 0.32%. Worth noting for this clone: Its antigen is not known.

Trimming removed 2 bases at V and 2 bases at J, with 7 bases between. Germline V gene data show CDR1 as MDHEN and CDR2 as SYDVKM. This CDR3 is built from 13 residues. The source is a human donor in good health. Sample: CD4+ T cells sorted from blood. The chain has TRBV28 and TRBJ2-7; D is undetermined. This CDR3 is CASSLPPTYEQYF. CDR3 coding DNA: TGTGCCAGCAGTTTACCGCCCACCTACGAGCAGTACTTC. Filled out from reference TRBV28 and TRBJ2-7, the complete variable domain reads DVKVTQSSRYLVKRTGEKVFLECVQDMDHENMFWYRQDPGLGLRLIYFSYDVKMKEKGDIPEGYSVSREKKERFSLILESASTNQTSMYLCASSLPPTYEQYFGPGTRLTVT.